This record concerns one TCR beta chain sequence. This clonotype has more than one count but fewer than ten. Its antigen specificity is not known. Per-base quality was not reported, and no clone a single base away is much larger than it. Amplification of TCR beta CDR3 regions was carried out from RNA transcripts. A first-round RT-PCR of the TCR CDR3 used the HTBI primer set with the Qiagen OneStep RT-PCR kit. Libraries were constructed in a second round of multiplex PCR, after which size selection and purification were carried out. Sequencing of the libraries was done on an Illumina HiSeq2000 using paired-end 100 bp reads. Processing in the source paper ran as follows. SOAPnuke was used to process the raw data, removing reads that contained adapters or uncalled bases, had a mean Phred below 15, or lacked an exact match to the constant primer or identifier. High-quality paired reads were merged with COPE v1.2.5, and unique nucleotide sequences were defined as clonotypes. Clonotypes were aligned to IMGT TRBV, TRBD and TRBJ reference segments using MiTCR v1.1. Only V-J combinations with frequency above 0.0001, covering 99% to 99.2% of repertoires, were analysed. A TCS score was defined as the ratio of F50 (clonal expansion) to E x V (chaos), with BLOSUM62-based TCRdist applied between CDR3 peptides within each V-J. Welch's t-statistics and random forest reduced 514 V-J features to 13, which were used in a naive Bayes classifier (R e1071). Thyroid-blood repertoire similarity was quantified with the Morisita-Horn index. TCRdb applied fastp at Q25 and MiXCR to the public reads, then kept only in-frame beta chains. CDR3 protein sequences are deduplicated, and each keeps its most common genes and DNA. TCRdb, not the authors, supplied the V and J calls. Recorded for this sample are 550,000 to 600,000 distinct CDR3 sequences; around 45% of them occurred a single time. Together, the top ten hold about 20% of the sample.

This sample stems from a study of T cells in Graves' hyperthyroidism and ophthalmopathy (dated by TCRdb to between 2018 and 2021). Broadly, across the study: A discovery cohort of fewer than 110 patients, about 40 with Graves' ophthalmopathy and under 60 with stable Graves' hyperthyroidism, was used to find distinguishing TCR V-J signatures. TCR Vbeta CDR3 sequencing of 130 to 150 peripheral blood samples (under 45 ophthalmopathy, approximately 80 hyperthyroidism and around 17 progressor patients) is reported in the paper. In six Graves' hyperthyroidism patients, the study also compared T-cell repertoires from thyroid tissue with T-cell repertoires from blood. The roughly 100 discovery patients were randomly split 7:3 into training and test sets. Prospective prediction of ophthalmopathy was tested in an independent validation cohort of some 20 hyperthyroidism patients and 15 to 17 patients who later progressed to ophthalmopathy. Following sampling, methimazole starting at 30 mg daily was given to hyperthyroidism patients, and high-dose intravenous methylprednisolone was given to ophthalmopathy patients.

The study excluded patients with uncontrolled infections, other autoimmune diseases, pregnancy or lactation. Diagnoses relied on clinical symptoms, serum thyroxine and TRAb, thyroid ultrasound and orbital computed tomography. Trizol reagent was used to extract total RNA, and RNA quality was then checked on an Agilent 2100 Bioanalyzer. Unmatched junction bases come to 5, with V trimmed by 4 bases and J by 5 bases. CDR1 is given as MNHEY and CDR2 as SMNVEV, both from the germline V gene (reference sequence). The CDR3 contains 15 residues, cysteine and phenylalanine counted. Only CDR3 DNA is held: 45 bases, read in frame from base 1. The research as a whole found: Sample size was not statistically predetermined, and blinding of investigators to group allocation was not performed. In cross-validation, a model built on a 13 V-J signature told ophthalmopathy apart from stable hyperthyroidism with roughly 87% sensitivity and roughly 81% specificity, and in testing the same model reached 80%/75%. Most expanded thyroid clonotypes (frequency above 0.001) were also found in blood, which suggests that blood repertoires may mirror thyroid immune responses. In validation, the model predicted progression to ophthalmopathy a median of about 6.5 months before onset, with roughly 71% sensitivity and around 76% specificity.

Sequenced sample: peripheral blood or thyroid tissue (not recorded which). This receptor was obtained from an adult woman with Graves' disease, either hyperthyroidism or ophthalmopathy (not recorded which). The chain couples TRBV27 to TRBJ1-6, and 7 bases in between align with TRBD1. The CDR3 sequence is CASSSNRGNNSPLHF. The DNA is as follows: TGTGCCAGCAGTTCGAACAGGGGAAATAATTCACCCCTCCACTTT.